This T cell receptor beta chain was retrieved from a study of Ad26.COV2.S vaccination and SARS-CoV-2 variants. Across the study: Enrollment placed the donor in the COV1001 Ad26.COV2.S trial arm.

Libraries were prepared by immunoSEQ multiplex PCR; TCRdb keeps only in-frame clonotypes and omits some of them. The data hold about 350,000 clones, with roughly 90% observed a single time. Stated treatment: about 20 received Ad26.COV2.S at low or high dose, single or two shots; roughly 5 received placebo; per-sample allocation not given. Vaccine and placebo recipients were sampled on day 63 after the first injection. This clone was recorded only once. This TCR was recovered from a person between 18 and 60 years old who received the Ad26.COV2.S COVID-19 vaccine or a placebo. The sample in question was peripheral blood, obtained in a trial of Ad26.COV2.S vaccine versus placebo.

CDR3 amino acids: CASSQTGAAKNIQYF. As DNA, the CDR3 is TGTGCCAGCAGCCAAACCGGGGCAGCCAAAAACATTCAGTACTTC. V and J are TRBV7-9 and TRBJ2-4; the D call may be TRBD1 or TRBD2 (5 bases each). The CDR3 runs to 15 residues. Per germline, CDR1 SEHNR and CDR2 FQNEAQ (reference sequence). Deletions cut 5 bases from V and 0 bases from J, with 11 bases between.